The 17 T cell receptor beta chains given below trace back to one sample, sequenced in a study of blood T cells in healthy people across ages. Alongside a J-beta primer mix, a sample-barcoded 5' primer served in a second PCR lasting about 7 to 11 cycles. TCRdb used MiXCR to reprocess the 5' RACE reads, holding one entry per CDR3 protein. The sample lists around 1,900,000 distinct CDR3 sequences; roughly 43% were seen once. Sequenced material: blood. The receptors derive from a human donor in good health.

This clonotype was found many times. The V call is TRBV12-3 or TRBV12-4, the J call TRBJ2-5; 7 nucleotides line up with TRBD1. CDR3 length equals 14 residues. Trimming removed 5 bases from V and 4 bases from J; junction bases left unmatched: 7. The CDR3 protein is CASSPWTGRETQYF. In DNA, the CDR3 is TGTGCCAGCAGTCCCTGGACAGGTCGAGAGACCCAGTACTTC.

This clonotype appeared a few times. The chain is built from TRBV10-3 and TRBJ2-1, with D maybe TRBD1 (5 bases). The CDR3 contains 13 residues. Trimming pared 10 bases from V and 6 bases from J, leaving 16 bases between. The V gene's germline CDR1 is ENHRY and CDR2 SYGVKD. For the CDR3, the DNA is TGTGCCACCTCAGGGCACTTAAGCAATGAGCAGTTCTTC. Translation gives CATSGHLSNEQFF.

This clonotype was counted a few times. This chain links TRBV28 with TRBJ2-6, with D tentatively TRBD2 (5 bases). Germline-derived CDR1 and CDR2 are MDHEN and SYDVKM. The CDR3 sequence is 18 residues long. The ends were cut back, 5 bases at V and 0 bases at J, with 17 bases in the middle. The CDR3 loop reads CASSTSSGGFSGANVLTF. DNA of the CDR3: TGTGCCAGCAGTACTTCATCCGGCGGGTTCTCTGGGGCCAACGTCCTGACTTTC.

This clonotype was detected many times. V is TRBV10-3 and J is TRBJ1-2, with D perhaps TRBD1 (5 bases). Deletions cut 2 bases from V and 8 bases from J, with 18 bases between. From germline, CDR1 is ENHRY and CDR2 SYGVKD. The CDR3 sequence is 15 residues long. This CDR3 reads CAISESRDDGRGYTF. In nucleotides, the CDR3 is TGTGCCATCAGTGAGAGCCGGGACGACGGTCGCGGCTACACCTTC.

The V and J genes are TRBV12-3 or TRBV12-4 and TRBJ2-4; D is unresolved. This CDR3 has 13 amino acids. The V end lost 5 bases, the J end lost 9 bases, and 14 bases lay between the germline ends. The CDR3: CASSPLVDGIQYF. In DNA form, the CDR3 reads TGTGCCAGCAGTCCCCTCGTTGATGGCATTCAGTACTTC.

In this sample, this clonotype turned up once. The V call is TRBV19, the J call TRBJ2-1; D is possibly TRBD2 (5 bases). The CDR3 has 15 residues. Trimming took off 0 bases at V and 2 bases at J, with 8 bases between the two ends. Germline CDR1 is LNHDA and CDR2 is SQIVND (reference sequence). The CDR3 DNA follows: TGTGCCAGTAGTATAGAATTACTAGCCTACAATGAGCAGTTCTTC. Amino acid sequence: CASSIELLAYNEQFF.

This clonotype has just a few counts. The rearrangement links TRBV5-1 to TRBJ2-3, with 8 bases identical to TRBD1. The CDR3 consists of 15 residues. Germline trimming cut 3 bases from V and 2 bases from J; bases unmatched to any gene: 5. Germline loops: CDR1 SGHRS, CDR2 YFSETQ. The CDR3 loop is CASSSRDRTTDTQYF. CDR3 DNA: TGCGCCAGCAGCTCCCGGGACAGGACCACAGATACGCAGTATTTT.

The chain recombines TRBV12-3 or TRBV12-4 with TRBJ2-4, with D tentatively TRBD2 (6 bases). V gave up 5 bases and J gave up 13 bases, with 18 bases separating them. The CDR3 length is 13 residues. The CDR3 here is CASSRMLSGEQYF. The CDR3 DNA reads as TGTGCCAGCAGTAGAATGTTGTCGGGGGAGCAGTACTTC.

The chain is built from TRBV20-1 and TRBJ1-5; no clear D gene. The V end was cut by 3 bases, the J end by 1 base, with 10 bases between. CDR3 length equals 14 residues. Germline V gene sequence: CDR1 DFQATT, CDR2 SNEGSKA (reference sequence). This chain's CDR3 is CSASYGQSNQPQHF. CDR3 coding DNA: TGCAGTGCTAGTTATGGGCAGAGCAATCAGCCCCAGCATTTT.

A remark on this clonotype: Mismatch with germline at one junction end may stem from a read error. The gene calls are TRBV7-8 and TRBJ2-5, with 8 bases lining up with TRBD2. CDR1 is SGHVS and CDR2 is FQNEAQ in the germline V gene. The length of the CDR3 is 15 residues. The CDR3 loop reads CVSSSVAGYQETQYF. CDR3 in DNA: TGTGTCAGCAGCTCCGTAGCGGGGTACCAAGAGACCCAGTACTTC.

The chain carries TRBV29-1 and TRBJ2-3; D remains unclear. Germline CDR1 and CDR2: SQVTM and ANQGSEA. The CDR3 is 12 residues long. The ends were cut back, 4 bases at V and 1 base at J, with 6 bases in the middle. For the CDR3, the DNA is TGCAGCGTTGTTGTGGGCACAGATACGCAGTATTTT. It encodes CSVVVGTDTQYF.

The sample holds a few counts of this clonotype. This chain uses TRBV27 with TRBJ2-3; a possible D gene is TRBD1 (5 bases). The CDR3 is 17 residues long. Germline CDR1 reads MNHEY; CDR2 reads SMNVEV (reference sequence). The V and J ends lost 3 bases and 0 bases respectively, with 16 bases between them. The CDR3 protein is CASSFLQGYGSTDTQYF. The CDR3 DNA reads TGTGCCAGCAGTTTCTTGCAGGGATACGGTAGCACAGATACGCAGTATTTT.

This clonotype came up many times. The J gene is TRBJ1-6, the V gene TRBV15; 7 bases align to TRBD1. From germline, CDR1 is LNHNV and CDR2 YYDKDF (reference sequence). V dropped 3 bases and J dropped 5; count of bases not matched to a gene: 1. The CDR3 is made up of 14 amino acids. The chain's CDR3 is CATSRGQNNSPLHF. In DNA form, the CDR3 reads TGTGCCACCAGCAGGGGACAGAATAATTCACCCCTCCACTTT.

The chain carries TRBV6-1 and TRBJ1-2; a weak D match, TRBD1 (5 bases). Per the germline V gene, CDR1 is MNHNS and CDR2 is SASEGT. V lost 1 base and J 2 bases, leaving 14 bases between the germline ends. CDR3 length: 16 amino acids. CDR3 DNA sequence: TGTGCCAGCAGTGAAGTGGGCACCGGGACGAACTATGGCTACACCTTC. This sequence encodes CASSEVGTGTNYGYTF.

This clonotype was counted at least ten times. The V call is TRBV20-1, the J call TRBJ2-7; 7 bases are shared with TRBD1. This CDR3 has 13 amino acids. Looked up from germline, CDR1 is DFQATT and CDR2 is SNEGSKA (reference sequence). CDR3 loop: CSARQGISYEQYF. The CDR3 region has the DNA TGCAGCGCCCGACAGGGTATTTCCTACGAGCAGTACTTC.

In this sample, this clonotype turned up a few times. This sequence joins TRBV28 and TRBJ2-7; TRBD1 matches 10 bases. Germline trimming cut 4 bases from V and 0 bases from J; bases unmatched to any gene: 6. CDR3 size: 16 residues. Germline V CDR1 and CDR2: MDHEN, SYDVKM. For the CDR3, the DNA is TGTGCCAGCAGTTCTACCGGGACAGGGGTCTCCTACGAGCAGTACTTC. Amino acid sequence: CASSSTGTGVSYEQYF.

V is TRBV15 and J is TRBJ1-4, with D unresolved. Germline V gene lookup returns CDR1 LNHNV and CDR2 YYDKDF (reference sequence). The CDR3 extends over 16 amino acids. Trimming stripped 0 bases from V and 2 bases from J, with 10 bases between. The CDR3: CATSRDHGRTNEKLFF. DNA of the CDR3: TGTGCCACCAGCAGAGATCACGGAAGGACTAATGAAAAACTGTTTTTT. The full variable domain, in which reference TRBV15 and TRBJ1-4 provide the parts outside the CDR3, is DAMVIQNPRYQVTQFGKPVTLSCSQTLNHNVMYWYQQKSSQAPKLLFHYYDKDFNNEADTPDNFQSRRPNTSFCFLDIRSPGLGDTAMYLCATSRDHGRTNEKLFFGSGTQLSVL.